This record concerns one TCR beta chain sequence. What it binds is unknown. These data come from a study of T cell responses to AZD1222 COVID-19 vaccine. Points from the study as a whole: Vaccine-associated CD4 TCRs ranged over spike, dominating at 160-218 and 743-854. The breadth and depth of Spike-specific TCRs increased once two AZD1222 doses had been given. Clonal diversity was possibly underestimated; the donors were predominantly white British and more often female.

Measured with immunoSEQ multiplex PCR; TCRdb has only the in-frame clones, and not every one. The repertoire includes roughly 180,000 clones, 91% of them detected once, and approximately 1.6% sits in the top ten. The sample here was peripheral blood, taken 28 days after the second AZD1222 dose. This sequence originates from an adult who received the AZD1222 COVID-19 vaccine.

CDR3: CASSQDTANTDTQYF. The CDR3 bases are TGTGCCAGCAGCCAAGATACGGCGAACACAGATACGCAGTATTTT. The chain recombines TRBV3-1 (or the pseudogene TRBV3-2) with TRBJ2-3; unclear D gene. V was trimmed by 0 bases and J by 2 bases, leaving 9 bases between them. The CDR3 sequence is 15 residues long. Germline CDR1 is LGHDT and CDR2 is YNNKEL (reference sequence).